This T cell receptor beta chain was captured by sequencing in a study of stem cell transplantation in POMP-related autoinflammatory disease. The table came from immunoSEQ multiplex PCR; TCRdb's copy has only in-frame clones and leaves some out. The sample includes around 32,000 clones, approximately 86% of them seen just once. The CDR3 runs to 14 residues. Germline V CDR1 and CDR2: SGHTA, FQGNSA. V lost 0 bases, J lost 3 bases, and 6 bases lay in between. The clonotype originates from a human donor with POMP-related autoinflammation and immune dysregulation (PRAID). Sequenced material: CD4+ T cells from PBMCs, taken before stem cell transplantation. V is TRBV7-2 and J is TRBJ1-5; D remains unclear. CDR3 residues: CASSLAATNQPQHF. DNA for the CDR3: TGTGCCAGCAGCTTAGCTGCCACCAATCAGCCCCAGCATTTT.